This TCR beta chain was documented in a study of OX40 agonist ivuxolimab in advanced cancers. Overall study context: In this cohort, patients received ivuxolimab, an agonistic anti-OX40 (CD134) antibody. Ivuxolimab was delivered to patients intravenously every 2 weeks at doses spanning 0.01 to 10 mg/kg. Patients achieving partial responses numbered three: one hepatocellular carcinoma case and two cutaneous melanoma cases.

In the case of this clone: Its specificity is unknown.

The protocol was immunoSEQ multiplex PCR, while the TCRdb copy is restricted to in-frame clones and leaves out a portion. The table records about 130,000 clones, 85% to 95% of them present only once. Trimming removed 4 bases from V and 5 bases from J, with 9 bases in between. The CDR3 runs 12 residues. CDR1 is SGDLS, CDR2 YYNGEE, per germline. Study conclusions and caveats: The 0.1-3.0 mg/kg partial responders had among the lowest clonal expansion.

The sample consisted of CD4+ or CD8+ T cells sorted from blood, taken in a trial of the OX40 agonist ivuxolimab. V and J are TRBV9 and TRBJ1-2; D is unclear. The receptor was derived from an adult with an advanced solid tumor such as melanoma, head and neck, liver or kidney cancer. This CDR3 is CASSPKSYGYTF. The DNA of the CDR3 is TGTGCCAGCAGCCCCAAATCTTATGGCTACACCTTC.